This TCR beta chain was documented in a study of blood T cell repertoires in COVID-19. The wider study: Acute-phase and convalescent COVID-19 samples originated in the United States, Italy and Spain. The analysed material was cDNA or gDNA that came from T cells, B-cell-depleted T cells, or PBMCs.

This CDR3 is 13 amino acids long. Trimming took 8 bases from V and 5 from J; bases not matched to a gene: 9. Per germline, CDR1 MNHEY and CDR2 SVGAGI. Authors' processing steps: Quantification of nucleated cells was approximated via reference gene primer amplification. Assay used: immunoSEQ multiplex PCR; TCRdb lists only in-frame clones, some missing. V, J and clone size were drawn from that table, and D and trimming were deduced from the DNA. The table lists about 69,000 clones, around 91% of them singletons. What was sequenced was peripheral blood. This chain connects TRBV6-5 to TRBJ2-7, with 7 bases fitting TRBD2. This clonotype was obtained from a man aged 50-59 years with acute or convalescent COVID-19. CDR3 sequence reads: CASGGGSFDEQYF. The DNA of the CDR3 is TGTGCCAGCGGAGGCGGGAGTTTTGACGAGCAGTACTTC.